Presented here are 18 T cell receptor beta chains from one specimen sequenced in a study of blood T cell repertoires in COVID-19. The table came from immunoSEQ multiplex PCR; TCRdb's copy has only in-frame clones and leaves some out. Seen here are about 110,000 clones, over 70% observed once, and the top ten hold about 4.5%. Material for sequencing was peripheral blood. These TCRs come from a human donor in a cohort sampled during active or convalescent COVID-19.

The chain uses TRBV7-6 and TRBJ2-6; no definite D call. V was shortened by 4 bases and J by 4 bases, with 8 bases between the two germline ends. Germline V gene lookup returns CDR1 SGHVS and CDR2 FNYEAQ. This CDR3 contains 14 residues. CDR3 region: CASSSLLGANVLTF. DNA of the CDR3: TGTGCCAGCAGCTCCCTCCTCGGGGCCAACGTCCTGACTTTC.

The chain links TRBV3-1 (or the pseudogene TRBV3-2) to TRBJ1-1; possibly TRBD1 for D (6 bases). CDR1 and CDR2 (germline): LGHDT, YNNKEL (reference sequence). With 7 bases removed from V and 1 base from J, the gap between germline ends came to 10 bases. The CDR3 has 13 amino acids. This CDR3 is CASTLDRNTEAFF. The CDR3 region has the DNA TGTGCCAGCACCTTGGACAGGAACACTGAAGCTTTCTTT.

V and J are TRBV5-1 and TRBJ2-5, with 10 nucleotides matching TRBD2. Trimming took 0 bases from V and 3 from J; bases not matched to a gene: 2. Looked up from germline, CDR1 is SGHRS and CDR2 is YFSETQ. This CDR3 has 15 residues. The CDR3 region has the DNA TGCGCCAGCAGCTTGGGACTAGCGGGTAAAGAGACCCAGTACTTC. As protein: CASSLGLAGKETQYF.

This rearrangement joins TRBV7-9 to TRBJ2-7; 9 bases line up with TRBD1. This CDR3 spans 17 amino acids. Germline-derived CDR1 and CDR2 are SEHNR and FQNEAQ (reference sequence). V lost 5 bases to trimming and J lost 3 bases; unmatched junction nucleotides: 14. The CDR3 is CASSHQSWDRVNYEQYF. In DNA, the CDR3 is TGTGCCAGCAGCCACCAGTCTTGGGACAGGGTCAACTACGAGCAGTACTTC.

This clone was counted a few times. V is TRBV9 and J is TRBJ2-1, with D tentatively TRBD1 (5 bases). CDR1 and CDR2 (germline): SGDLS, YYNGEE. V was shortened by 2 bases and J by 10 bases, with 19 bases between the two germline ends. The CDR3 spans 15 residues. CDR3 in amino acids: CASSVRRQTQEEQFF. CDR3 coding DNA: TGTGCCAGCAGCGTCAGGAGACAGACCCAAGAGGAGCAGTTCTTC.

This clone was detected a few times. The chain carries TRBV7-9 and TRBJ2-2; TRBD1 is a possible D gene (5 bases). Trimming shortened V by 1 base and J by 3 bases, and 9 bases separated the two germline ends. The CDR3 is made up of 15 amino acids. CDR1 and CDR2 from the germline V gene are SEHNR and FQNEAQ (reference sequence). For the CDR3, the DNA is TGTGCCAGCAGCTTAGTGACAGCCCACACCGGGGAGCTGTTTTTT. It encodes CASSLVTAHTGELFF.

This chain connects TRBV27 to TRBJ1-6, with TRBD1 identical over 7 bases. Trimming took 3 bases from V and 7 from J; bases not matched to a gene: 12. This CDR3 spans 17 amino acids. CDR1 is MNHEY, CDR2 SMNVEV, per germline (reference sequence). CDR3 sequence: CASSFSRVDRANSPLHF. DNA of the CDR3: TGTGCCAGCAGTTTTTCTCGGGTTGACAGGGCCAATTCACCCCTCCACTTT.

The chain couples TRBV12-3 or TRBV12-4 to TRBJ2-7, with D possibly being TRBD2 (5 bases). V dropped 5 bases and J dropped 7 bases, with 12 bases sitting between them. This CDR3 region has 12 residues. The CDR3 loop reads CASSQSGGEQYF. The DNA for the CDR3 is TGTGCCAGCAGTCAAAGCGGCGGGGAGCAGTACTTC.

The J gene is TRBJ1-2, the V gene TRBV5-4, with 10 bases fitting TRBD1. V lost 3 bases and J lost 5; bases outside the gene matches: 7. There are 15 residues in the CDR3. CDR1 is SGHNT, CDR2 YYREEE, per germline (reference sequence). The CDR3 protein is CASSSTDRGPYGYTF. The DNA for the CDR3 is TGTGCCAGCAGCTCAACCGACAGGGGGCCGTATGGCTACACCTTC.

This chain connects TRBV7-6 to TRBJ2-3; 8 bases map to TRBD1. The CDR3 runs to 19 residues. The germline V gene encodes CDR1 SGHVS and CDR2 FNYEAQ. The ends lost 0 bases at V and 0 bases at J; junction bases unmatched: 11. CDR3 bases: TGTGCCAGCAGCTTAGCATCCAACAGGGGGTTTACCAGCACAGATACGCAGTATTTT. This gives the protein CASSLASNRGFTSTDTQYF. Looking up the rest from reference TRBV7-6 and TRBJ2-3 gives the full variable domain: GAGVSQSPRYKVTKRGQDVALRCDPISGHVSLYWYRQALGQGPEFLTYFNYEAQQDKSGLPNDRFSAERPEGSISTLTIQRTEQRDSAMYRCASSLASNRGFTSTDTQYFGPGTRLTVL.

The chain recombines TRBV29-1 with TRBJ1-2; maybe TRBD1 (6 bases). Per the germline V gene, CDR1 is SQVTM and CDR2 is ANQGSEA. V lost 4 bases, J lost 8 bases, and 11 bases lay in between. The CDR3 sequence is 11 residues long. The CDR3 protein is CSVVTGRGYTF. The CDR3 DNA sequence: TGCAGCGTTGTTACAGGGAGAGGCTACACCTTC.

As DNA, the CDR3 is TGTGCCAGCAGTGACCTAGCCCTGACATGGGGTGAAGCTTTCTTT. This sequence encodes CASSDLALTWGEAFF. The genes are TRBV2 and TRBJ1-1; D unclear. Deletions cut 3 bases from V and 7 bases from J, with 18 bases between. The CDR3 contains 15 residues. CDR1 SNHLY and CDR2 FYNNEI come from the germline V gene.

V is TRBV27 and J is TRBJ1-5, with a tentative D call TRBD1 (6 bases). There are 17 residues in the CDR3. Germline values: CDR1 MNHEY, CDR2 SMNVEV (reference sequence). The germline V and J ends were trimmed by 5 bases and 6 bases, with 23 bases remaining between them. The CDR3, as DNA: TGTGCCAGCAGTGACCTGGGGGGGGCTGGGGGAGTTCAGCCCCAGCATTTT. Translation gives CASSDLGGAGGVQPQHF.

In its sample, this clone was seen once. The CDR3 spells CAWSVDPGGAEAFF. In nucleotides, the CDR3 is TGTGCCTGGAGTGTAGATCCAGGGGGCGCTGAAGCTTTCTTT. The V gene is TRBV30, the J gene TRBJ1-1; 8 bases agree with TRBD1. The CDR3 loop spans 14 amino acids. Germline-derived CDR1 and CDR2 are GTSNPN and SVGIG (reference sequence). Trimming took 0 bases from V and 6 from J; bases not matched to a gene: 6.

This clone was picked up a small number of times. This chain links TRBV27 with TRBJ1-2; D gene unclear. The CDR3 totals 13 residues. Germline V gene sequence: CDR1 MNHEY, CDR2 SMNVEV (reference sequence). The V end was cut by 7 bases, the J end by 1 base, with 10 bases between. The CDR3 bases are TGTGCCAGCATCAGAGAGGATAACTATGGCTACACCTTC. This encodes CASIREDNYGYTF.

This chain joins TRBV9 and TRBJ2-1; 8 bases map to TRBD1. J lost 8 bases, V lost 3 bases, and 10 bases had no gene match. The germline V gene encodes CDR1 SGDLS and CDR2 YYNGEE. CDR3 length: 15 residues. For the CDR3, the DNA is TGTGCCAGCAGCGCACGACGGACAGGGACCGATGAGCAGTTCTTC. Protein product: CASSARRTGTDEQFF.

The V call is TRBV27, the J call TRBJ1-1; D unresolved. This CDR3 has 15 residues. Per the germline V gene, CDR1 is MNHEY and CDR2 is SMNVEV (reference sequence). Trimming pared 0 bases from V and 3 bases from J, leaving 11 bases between. For the CDR3, the DNA is TGTGCCAGCAGTTTATCGCCGGGGTGGTACACTGAAGCTTTCTTT. Its translation: CASSLSPGWYTEAFF.

V and J are TRBV24-1 and TRBJ2-5; possible D gene TRBD2, 6 bases. The germline V gene has CDR1 KGHDR and CDR2 SFDVKD. The ends were cut back, 6 bases at V and 2 bases at J, with 12 bases in the middle. The CDR3 sequence is 14 residues long. CDR3 DNA: TGTGCCACCAGTCGGCAGGGAGGTCAAGAGACCCAGTACTTC. Amino acids: CATSRQGGQETQYF.